Following are 6 T cell receptor beta chains from one sample sequenced in a study of T cell repertoires in cytomegalovirus infection. TCRdb processed the reads anew with MiXCR; each CDR3 protein has one entry. The table lists about 280,000 distinct CDR3 sequences, around 20% of them singletons. Their cognate antigens are unknown. This material consisted of cultured PBMCs, taken from culture after CMV antigen stimulation. The receptor source for this set is a human donor in good health (CMV status not recorded). Some clones in this sample may be carry-over from other donors' samples.

This rearrangement joins TRBV6-2 or TRBV6-3 to TRBJ2-7, with a weak D call TRBD1 (5 bases). Germline CDR1 and CDR2: MNHEY and SVGEGT. CDR3 length: 15 amino acids. The V end lost 6 bases, the J end lost 0 bases, and 15 bases lay between the germline ends. The CDR3 DNA reads as TGTGCCAGCAGGCTTACGACAGTCTCCTCCTACGAGCAGTACTTC. Encoded protein: CASRLTTVSSYEQYF.

This clonotype was seen only a few times. This chain connects TRBV12-3 or TRBV12-4 to TRBJ2-6, with unresolved D. The CDR3 loop spans 13 amino acids. V gave up 9 bases and J gave up 3 bases, with 9 bases separating them. In nucleotides, the CDR3 is TGTGCCAGTGTCTCACTTGGGGCCAACGTCCTGACTTTC. It encodes CASVSLGANVLTF.

The J gene is TRBJ2-2, the V gene TRBV4-2; D unclear. Germline V CDR1 and CDR2: LGHNA, YNFKEQ. V was trimmed by 2 bases and J by 3 bases, leaving 13 bases between them. CDR3 length: 16 amino acids. The chain's CDR3 is CASSQSFGGDTGELFF. As DNA, the CDR3 is TGTGCCAGCAGCCAATCTTTTGGCGGAGACACCGGGGAGCTGTTTTTT.

As regards this clonotype: One base away lies a much larger clone, so this may be a sequencing read error. V usage is TRBV12-3 or TRBV12-4 and J usage is TRBJ2-1, with 7 bases identical to TRBD2. The CDR3 sequence is 17 residues long. The CDR3 spells CASSPALFGRTYIEQFF. The CDR3 DNA follows: TGTGCCAGCAGCCCAGCCCTCTTCGGGAGGACCTACATTGAGCAGTTCTTC.

This chain joins TRBV24-1 and TRBJ1-1; TRBD1 aligns across 10 bases. This CDR3 is built from 16 residues. From germline, CDR1 is KGHDR and CDR2 SFDVKD. J gave up 5 bases and V 3 bases, and 8 bases lay outside the gene matches. The CDR3 here is CATSDPRTGGETEAFF. Here the CDR3 DNA reads TGTGCCACCAGTGATCCTAGGACAGGGGGAGAGACTGAAGCTTTCTTT.

This clonotype was seen repeatedly, ten times or more. The chain joins TRBV12-3 or TRBV12-4 to TRBJ2-1, with no clear D. The CDR3 totals 19 residues. The V end lost 8 bases, the J end lost 0 bases, and 26 bases lay between the germline ends. The chain's CDR3 is CASYSHPGRADSSYNEQFF. The CDR3 coding sequence is TGTGCCAGCTACTCGCACCCCGGTAGGGCGGATAGCTCCTACAATGAGCAGTTCTTC.